This TCR beta chain comes out of a study of blood T cell repertoires in COVID-19. The CDR3 loop spans 15 amino acids. Per germline, CDR1 MNHEY and CDR2 SMNVEV (reference sequence). Trimming removed 3 bases from V and 3 bases from J; junction bases left unmatched: 7. Measured with immunoSEQ multiplex PCR; TCRdb has only the in-frame clones, and not every one. The sample has about 400,000 clones, more than 80% seen once. The source of this sequence is a woman under 40 with active or convalescent COVID-19. This rearrangement joins TRBV27 to TRBJ2-7; 8 nucleotides match TRBD2. The sequenced sample was peripheral blood. CDR3 protein: CASSFYGGVNYEQYF. The CDR3 DNA follows: TGTGCCAGCAGTTTTTACGGGGGGGTAAACTACGAGCAGTACTTC.